This T cell receptor beta chain originates from a study of T cell responses to AZD1222 COVID-19 vaccine. Whole-study results and caveats: Once two AZD1222 doses were given, Spike-specific TCR breadth and depth went up. A mostly white British donor set with more females was recruited, and clonal diversity was possibly underestimated. Every sample of the repertoires postdated the peak T cell response. Among those given AZD1222, only five or six were seropositive at baseline.

Sequenced by immunoSEQ multiplex PCR; TCRdb stores in-frame clones only, minus some. This table holds just under 55,000 clones, 89% found once. There are 14 residues in the CDR3. Trimming took 5 bases from V and 2 from J, leaving 13 bases between them. Germline-derived CDR1 and CDR2 are LNHDA and SQIVND (reference sequence). To note about this clone: What it recognizes is unknown.

The source was peripheral blood, collected on day 0 of AZD1222 vaccination. This clonotype was obtained from an adult in good health. The chain joins TRBV19 to TRBJ2-7, with D uncertain. The DNA for the CDR3 is TGTGCCAGTAGTCCTCCCCATGGTGCCTACGAGCAGTACTTC. This encodes CASSPPHGAYEQYF.